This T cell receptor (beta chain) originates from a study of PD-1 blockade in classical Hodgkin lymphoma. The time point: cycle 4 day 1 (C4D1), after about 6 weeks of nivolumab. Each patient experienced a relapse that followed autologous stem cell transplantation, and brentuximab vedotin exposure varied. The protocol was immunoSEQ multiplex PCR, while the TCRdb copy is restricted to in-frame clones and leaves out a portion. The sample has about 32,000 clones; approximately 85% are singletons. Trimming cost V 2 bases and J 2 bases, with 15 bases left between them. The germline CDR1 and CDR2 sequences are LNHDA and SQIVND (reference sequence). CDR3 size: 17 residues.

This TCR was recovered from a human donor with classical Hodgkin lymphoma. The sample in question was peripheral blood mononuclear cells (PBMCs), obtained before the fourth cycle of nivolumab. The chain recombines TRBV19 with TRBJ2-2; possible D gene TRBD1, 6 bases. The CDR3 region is CASSISLGASNTGELFF. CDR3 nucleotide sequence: TGTGCCAGTAGTATAAGCTTGGGGGCTTCCAACACCGGGGAGCTGTTTTTT.